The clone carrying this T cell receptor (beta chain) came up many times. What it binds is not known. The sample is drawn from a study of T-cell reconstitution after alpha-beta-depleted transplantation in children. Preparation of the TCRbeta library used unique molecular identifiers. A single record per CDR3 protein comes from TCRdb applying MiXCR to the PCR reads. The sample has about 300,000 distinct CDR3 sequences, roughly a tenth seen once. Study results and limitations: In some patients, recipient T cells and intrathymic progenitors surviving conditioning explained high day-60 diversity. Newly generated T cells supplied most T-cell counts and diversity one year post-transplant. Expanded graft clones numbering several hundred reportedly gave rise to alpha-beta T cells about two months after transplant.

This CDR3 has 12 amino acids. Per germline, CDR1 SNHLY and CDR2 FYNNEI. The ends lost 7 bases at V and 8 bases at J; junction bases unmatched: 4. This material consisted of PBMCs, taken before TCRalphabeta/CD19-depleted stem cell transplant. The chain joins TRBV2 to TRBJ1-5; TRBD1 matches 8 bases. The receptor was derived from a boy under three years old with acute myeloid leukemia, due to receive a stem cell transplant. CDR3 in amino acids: CASTGQEEPQHF. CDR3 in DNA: TGTGCCAGCACGGGACAGGAAGAGCCCCAGCATTTT.